This T cell receptor (beta chain) was observed in a study of early T cells in non-severe SARS-CoV-2 infection. Notes on the study in general: VDJdb matching skewed toward anti-spike CD8 responses, missing private and CD4 specificities.

This clonotype occurred many times. Its antigen is unidentified. Trimming cost V 2 bases and J 5 bases, with 12 bases left between them. The CDR3 totals 15 residues. CDR1 KGHSH and CDR2 LQKENI come from the germline V gene. Researchers tagged individual cDNA molecules with unique molecular identifiers. Each CDR3 protein gets one entry after TCRdb re-called the 5' RACE reads with MiXCR. The sample has about 77,000 distinct CDR3 sequences, 5% seen once. The specimen comprised whole blood, sampled at baseline. The origin of this receptor is an adult who was a healthcare worker with PCR-confirmed SARS-CoV-2 infection or an uninfected control (not recorded which). The genes are TRBV18 and TRBJ2-2, with a possible D match to TRBD2 (5 bases). In nucleotides, the CDR3 is TGTGCCAGCTCACCAGAGCGGCGGTCGACCGGGGAGCTGTTTTTT. As protein: CASSPERRSTGELFF.